The present T cell receptor beta chain was sequenced within a study of control samples from healthy donors and cancer patients. The method was immunoSEQ multiplex PCR; TCRdb's version includes in-frame clones alone and lacks a portion of them. The data show approximately 140,000 clones, roughly 92% seen once. Germline-derived CDR1 and CDR2 are SGHRS and YFSETQ. Unmatched junction bases numbered 5, after V lost 4 bases and J lost 2 bases. The CDR3 has 16 residues. This TCR came from a man aged 25 to 40 in good health. The material sequenced was blood. The chain couples TRBV5-1 to TRBJ2-2; TRBD2 matches 10 bases. CDR3 region: CASSQRTSGNTGELFF. DNA for the CDR3: TGCGCCAGCAGCCAGAGGACTAGCGGAAACACCGGGGAGCTGTTTTTT. Complete variable domain (other parts from reference TRBV5-1 and TRBJ2-2): KAGVTQTPRYLIKTRGQQVTLSCSPISGHRSVSWYQQTPGQGLQFLFEYFSETQRNKGNFPGRFSGRQFSNSRSEMNVSTLELGDSALYLCASSQRTSGNTGELFFGEGSRLTVL.